This entry describes one T cell receptor (beta chain). TCRdb's table, derived via immunoSEQ multiplex PCR, lists solely in-frame clones and lacks some. The table includes around 190,000 clones, roughly 77% detected once. The record originates from a study of blood T cell repertoires in COVID-19. Study in general: COVID-19 samples, acute and convalescent, were from the United States, Italy and Spain.

Patients at the Seattle site were enrolled during active infection and followed longitudinally. This receptor was obtained from a woman in her forties with COVID-19, enrolled during active disease. Material for sequencing was peripheral blood.

The CDR3: CASSQTSSGGFYNEQFF. CDR3 coding DNA: TGCGCCAGCAGCCAAACCTCTAGCGGGGGTTTCTACAATGAGCAGTTCTTC. The chain carries TRBV4-1 and TRBJ2-1; 10 nucleotides align to TRBD2. Unmatched junction bases numbered 7, after V lost 2 bases and J lost 3 bases. The germline V gene has CDR1 MGHRA and CDR2 YSYEKL. The CDR3 has 17 amino acids.